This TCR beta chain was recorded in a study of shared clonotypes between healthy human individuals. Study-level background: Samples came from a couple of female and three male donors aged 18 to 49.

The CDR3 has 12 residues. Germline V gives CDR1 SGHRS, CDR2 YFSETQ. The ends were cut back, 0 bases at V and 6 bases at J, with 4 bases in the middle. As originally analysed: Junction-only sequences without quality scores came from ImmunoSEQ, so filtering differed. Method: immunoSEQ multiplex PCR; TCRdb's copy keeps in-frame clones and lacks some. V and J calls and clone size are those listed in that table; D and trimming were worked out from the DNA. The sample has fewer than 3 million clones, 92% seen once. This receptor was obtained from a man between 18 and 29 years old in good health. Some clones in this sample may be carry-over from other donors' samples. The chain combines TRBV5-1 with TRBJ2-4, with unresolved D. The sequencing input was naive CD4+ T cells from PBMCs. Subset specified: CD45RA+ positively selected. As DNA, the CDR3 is TGCGCCAGCAGCTTGGGCGGAAACATTCAGTACTTC. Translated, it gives CASSLGGNIQYF.